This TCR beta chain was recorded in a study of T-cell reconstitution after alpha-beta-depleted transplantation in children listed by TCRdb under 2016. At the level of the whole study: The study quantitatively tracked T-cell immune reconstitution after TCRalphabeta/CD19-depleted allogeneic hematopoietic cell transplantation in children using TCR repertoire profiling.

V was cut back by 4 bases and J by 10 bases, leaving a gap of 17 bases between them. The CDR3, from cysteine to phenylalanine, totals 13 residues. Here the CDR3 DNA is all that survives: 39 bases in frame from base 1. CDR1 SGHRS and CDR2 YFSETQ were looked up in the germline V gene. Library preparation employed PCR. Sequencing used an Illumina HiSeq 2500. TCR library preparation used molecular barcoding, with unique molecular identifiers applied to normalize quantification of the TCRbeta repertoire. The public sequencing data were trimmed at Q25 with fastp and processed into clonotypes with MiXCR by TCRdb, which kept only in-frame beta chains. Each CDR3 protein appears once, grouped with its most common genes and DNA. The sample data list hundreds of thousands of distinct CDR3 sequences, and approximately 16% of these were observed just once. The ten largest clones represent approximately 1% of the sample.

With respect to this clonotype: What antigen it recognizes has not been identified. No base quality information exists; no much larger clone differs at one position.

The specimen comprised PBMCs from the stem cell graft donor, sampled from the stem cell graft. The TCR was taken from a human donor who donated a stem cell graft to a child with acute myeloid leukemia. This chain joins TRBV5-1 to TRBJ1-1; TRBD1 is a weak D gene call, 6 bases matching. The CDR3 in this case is CASSPLETGGAFF. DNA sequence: TGCGCCAGCAGCCCCTTAGAGACAGGTGGAGCTTTCTTT.